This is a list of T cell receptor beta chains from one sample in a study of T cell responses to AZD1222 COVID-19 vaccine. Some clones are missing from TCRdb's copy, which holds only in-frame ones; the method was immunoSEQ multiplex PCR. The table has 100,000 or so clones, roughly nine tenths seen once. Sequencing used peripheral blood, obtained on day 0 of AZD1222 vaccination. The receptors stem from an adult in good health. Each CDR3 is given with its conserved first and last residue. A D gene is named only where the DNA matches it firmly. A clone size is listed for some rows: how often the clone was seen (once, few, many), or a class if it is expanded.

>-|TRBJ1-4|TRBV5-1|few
CASSLEGGSTNEKLFF
TGCGCCAGCAGCCTAGAGGGGGGTTCAACTAATGAAAAACTGTTTTTT
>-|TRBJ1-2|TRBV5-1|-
CASSPRVGWVGYTF
TGCGCCAGCAGCCCACGGGTAGGGTGGGTAGGCTACACCTTC
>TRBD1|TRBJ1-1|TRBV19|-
CAGSYAGGTEAFF
TGTGCCGGATCTTACGCAGGGGGCACTGAAGCTTTCTTT
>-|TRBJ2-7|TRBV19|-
CASTDTSSSYEQYF
TGTGCCAGTACCGACACCTCATCTTCCTACGAGCAGTACTTC
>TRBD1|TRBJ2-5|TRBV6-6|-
CASSDSGTGGGETQYF
TGTGCCAGCAGTGACTCCGGGACAGGGGGTGGAGAGACCCAGTACTTC
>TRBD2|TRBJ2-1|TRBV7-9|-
CASSLASGRNLEQFF
TGTGCCAGCAGTTTGGCTAGCGGGAGGAATCTTGAGCAGTTCTTC
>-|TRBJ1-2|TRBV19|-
CASEGPWAYGYTF
TGTGCCAGCGAGGGACCATGGGCCTATGGCTACACCTTC
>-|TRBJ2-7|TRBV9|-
CASSVEDSPNYEQYF
TGTGCCAGCAGCGTAGAAGACAGTCCCAATTACGAGCAGTACTTC
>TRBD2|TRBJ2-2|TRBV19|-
CASSRLPGGAAGELFF
TGTGCCAGTAGTCGCCTCCCGGGGGGGGCGGCCGGGGAGCTGTTTTTT
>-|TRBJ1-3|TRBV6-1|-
CASSELGVEGGNTIYF
TGTGCCAGCAGTGAATTAGGGGTCGAGGGTGGAAACACCATATATTTT
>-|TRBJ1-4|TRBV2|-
CASTNIGGVATNEKLFF
TGTGCCAGCACTAATATTGGGGGCGTTGCAACTAATGAAAAACTGTTTTTT
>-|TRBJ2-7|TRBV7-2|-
CASSLVSVRESEQYF
TGTGCCAGCAGCTTAGTGTCCGTCAGGGAAAGTGAGCAGTACTTC
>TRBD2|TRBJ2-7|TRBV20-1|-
CSASYPGGASYEQYF
TGCAGTGCTAGTTATCCGGGAGGAGCATCCTACGAGCAGTACTTC
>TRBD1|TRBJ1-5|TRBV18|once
CASSRDRTTPGPPQHF
TGTGCCAGCTCCCGGGACAGAACAACCCCTGGGCCGCCCCAGCATTTT
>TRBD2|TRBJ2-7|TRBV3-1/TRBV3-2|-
CASSQVDEERDFAGVSYEQYF
TGTGCCAGCAGCCAAGTCGACGAAGAAAGAGACTTCGCGGGAGTCTCCTACGAGCAGTACTTC
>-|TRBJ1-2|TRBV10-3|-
CAMALDSFNYGYTF
TGTGCCATGGCACTGGACAGCTTTAACTATGGCTACACCTTC
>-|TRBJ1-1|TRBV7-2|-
CASSAYSGTEAFF
TGTGCCAGCAGCGCCTACAGTGGGACTGAAGCTTTCTTT
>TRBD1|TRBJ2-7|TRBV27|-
CASSFRTGVSHEQYF
TGTGCCAGCAGTTTCCGGACAGGGGTTTCTCACGAGCAGTACTTC
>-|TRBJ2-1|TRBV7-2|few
CASSLELYNEQFF
TGTGCCAGCAGCTTAGAGCTCTACAATGAGCAGTTCTTC
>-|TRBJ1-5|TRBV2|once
CASSRDGNQPQHF
TGTGCCAGCAGCCGGGACGGAAATCAGCCCCAGCATTTT
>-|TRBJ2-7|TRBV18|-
CASSPPQSPEQYF
TGTGCCAGCTCACCACCGCAGTCCCCGGAGCAGTACTTC
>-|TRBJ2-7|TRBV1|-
CTSSQDGTKTYEQYF
TGCACCAGCAGCCAAGACGGGACAAAAACCTACGAGCAGTACTTC
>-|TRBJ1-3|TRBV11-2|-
CASSLQLSGNTIYF
TGTGCCAGCAGCTTACAGCTCTCTGGAAACACCATATATTTT
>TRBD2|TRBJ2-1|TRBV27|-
CASSFLSSGLLYNEQFF
TGTGCCAGCAGTTTTCTTTCTAGCGGGTTGTTATACAATGAGCAGTTCTTC
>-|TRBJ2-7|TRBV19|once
CASSKLGSSNTYEQYF
TGTGCCAGTAGTAAACTCGGGAGCTCCAATACCTACGAGCAGTACTTC
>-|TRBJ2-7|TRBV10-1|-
CASFRQGGSQYF
TGCGCCAGCTTCCGACAGGGAGGGTCTCAGTACTTC
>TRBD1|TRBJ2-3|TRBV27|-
CASSDLLNRDRHMYTQYF
TGTGCCAGCAGTGACCTATTGAACCGGGACAGGCACATGTATACGCAGTATTTT
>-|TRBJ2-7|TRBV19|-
CASSILPPGTPYEQYF
TGTGCCAGTAGTATACTCCCCCCGGGAACCCCCTACGAGCAGTACTTC
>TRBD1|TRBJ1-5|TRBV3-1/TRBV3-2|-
CASSQEPGQGGRPQHF
TGTGCCAGCAGCCAAGAGCCGGGACAGGGTGGTCGGCCCCAGCATTTT
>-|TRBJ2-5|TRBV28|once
CASCISGEGGETQYF
TGTGCCAGCTGCATCTCGGGTGAGGGGGGAGAGACCCAGTACTTC
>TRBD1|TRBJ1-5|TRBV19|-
CASTGTVNQPQHF
TGTGCCAGTACCGGGACAGTCAATCAGCCCCAGCATTTT
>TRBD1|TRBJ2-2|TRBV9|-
CASSTVGQGHGELFF
TGTGCCAGCAGCACTGTCGGACAGGGTCACGGGGAGCTGTTTTTT